Listed below are T cell receptor beta chains from one sample, sequenced in a study of blood T cell repertoires in COVID-19. The data were produced by immunoSEQ multiplex PCR, yet TCRdb's version contains in-frame clones alone and is incomplete. The sample holds approximately 270,000 clones, about 80% seen once. Sequenced sample: peripheral blood. The receptors stem from a person aged 70 to 85 with COVID-19, enrolled during active disease. CDR3s include the opening cysteine and the closing phenylalanine or tryptophan. Each record gives: V gene, J gene, D gene, clone size, CDR3 DNA, CDR3 protein. A D gene is named only where the DNA matches it firmly. Only part of the rows carry a size: once, few, many, or a class if the clone is expanded.

V gene: TRBV6-2/TRBV6-3; J gene: TRBJ2-7; D gene: TRBD2; clone size: few; CDR3 DNA: TGTGCCAGCAGTTACACTAGCGCCTACGAGCAGTACTTC; CDR3 protein: CASSYTSAYEQYF
V gene: TRBV7-9; J gene: TRBJ2-7; D gene: -; clone size: -; CDR3 DNA: TGTGCCAGCAGCTTTAAGCAGGGATTGGGCTCCTACGAGCAGTACTTC; CDR3 protein: CASSFKQGLGSYEQYF
V gene: TRBV10-3; J gene: TRBJ1-1; D gene: TRBD1; clone size: -; CDR3 DNA: TGTGCCATCAGTGAGGGGACAGGGAGGACTGAAGCTTTCTTT; CDR3 protein: CAISEGTGRTEAFF
V gene: TRBV28; J gene: TRBJ2-7; D gene: -; clone size: -; CDR3 DNA: TGTGCCAGCAGTTCCTCGGGGGAGGGGGGCTACGAGCAGTACTTC; CDR3 protein: CASSSSGEGGYEQYF
V gene: TRBV27; J gene: TRBJ2-7; D gene: TRBD1; clone size: -; CDR3 DNA: TGTGCCAGCAGGATACAGGGGCTGCAATCCGAGCAGTACTTC; CDR3 protein: CASRIQGLQSEQYF
V gene: TRBV6-7; J gene: TRBJ2-1; D gene: TRBD1; clone size: -; CDR3 DNA: TGTGCCAGCAGTTTCACCACCCGGGACAGGGGGGACAATGAGCAGTTCTTC; CDR3 protein: CASSFTTRDRGDNEQFF
V gene: TRBV12-3/TRBV12-4; J gene: TRBJ2-1; D gene: -; clone size: -; CDR3 DNA: TGTGCCAGCAGTCGGGCCTACAATGAGCAGTTCTTC; CDR3 protein: CASSRAYNEQFF
V gene: TRBV18; J gene: TRBJ2-3; D gene: -; clone size: -; CDR3 DNA: TGTGCCAGCTCATTAGCACGCACAGATACGCAGTATTTT; CDR3 protein: CASSLARTDTQYF
V gene: TRBV19; J gene: TRBJ1-5; D gene: -; clone size: few; CDR3 DNA: TGTGCCACAACTACAGGCATGGATCAGCCCCAGCATTTT; CDR3 protein: CATTTGMDQPQHF
V gene: TRBV4-3; J gene: TRBJ2-2; D gene: TRBD2; clone size: -; CDR3 DNA: TGCGCCAGCAGCCAATCGGGACTAGCGGGAGGCCCCACCGGGGAGCTGTTTTTT; CDR3 protein: CASSQSGLAGGPTGELFF
V gene: TRBV27; J gene: TRBJ1-2; D gene: TRBD1; clone size: -; CDR3 DNA: TGTGCCAGCAGTTTATCGCACAGGGGCTTTAACTATGGCTACACCTTC; CDR3 protein: CASSLSHRGFNYGYTF
V gene: TRBV18; J gene: TRBJ1-3; D gene: -; clone size: -; CDR3 DNA: TGTGCCAGCTCACCAGGGCGGGCTGGAAACACCATATATTTT; CDR3 protein: CASSPGRAGNTIYF
V gene: TRBV3-1/TRBV3-2; J gene: TRBJ1-5; D gene: -; clone size: few; CDR3 DNA: TGTGCCAGCAGCCCCCAACAGGGAGGGATCAACCAGCCCCAGCATTTT; CDR3 protein: CASSPQQGGINQPQHF
V gene: TRBV5-1; J gene: TRBJ2-1; D gene: TRBD1; clone size: once; CDR3 DNA: TGCGCCAGCAGCTTCGGACAGGGGGCCTTGTATGAGCAGTTCTTC; CDR3 protein: CASSFGQGALYEQFF
V gene: TRBV10-3; J gene: TRBJ2-7; D gene: -; clone size: once; CDR3 DNA: TGTGCCATCAGTGCTCGGGCGGGGGCCAGCTCCTACGAGCAGTACTTC; CDR3 protein: CAISARAGASSYEQYF
V gene: TRBV29-1; J gene: TRBJ2-3; D gene: TRBD1; clone size: -; CDR3 DNA: TGCAGCGACCTGACAGGGGGCGGGAAGGGAGATACGCAGTATTTT; CDR3 protein: CSDLTGGGKGDTQYF
V gene: TRBV5-1; J gene: TRBJ2-3; D gene: -; clone size: -; CDR3 DNA: TGCGCCAGCAGCTTGGGTCACAGGGCCATCCTCACAGATACGCAGTATTTT; CDR3 protein: CASSLGHRAILTDTQYF
V gene: TRBV28; J gene: TRBJ1-4; D gene: -; clone size: -; CDR3 DNA: TGTGCCAGCAGTTTCTGGGCAAGACGAACTAATGAAAAACTGTTTTTT; CDR3 protein: CASSFWARRTNEKLFF
V gene: TRBV6-2/TRBV6-3; J gene: TRBJ2-1; D gene: TRBD2; clone size: few; CDR3 DNA: TGTGCCAGCAGTTCGAGAGGGACTAGCGGGGTCTATGAGCAGTTCTTC; CDR3 protein: CASSSRGTSGVYEQFF
V gene: TRBV7-2; J gene: TRBJ2-7; D gene: -; clone size: -; CDR3 DNA: TGTGCCAGCAGCTTAAATCCTCCAACTAGTGCATACGAGCAGTACTTC; CDR3 protein: CASSLNPPTSAYEQYF
V gene: TRBV4-1; J gene: TRBJ2-1; D gene: -; clone size: -; CDR3 DNA: TGCGCCAGCAGCCAAGCCGTGACAGGGTGGCCCTCGGGGGACAATGAGCAGTTCTTC; CDR3 protein: CASSQAVTGWPSGDNEQFF
V gene: TRBV7-9; J gene: TRBJ2-6; D gene: -; clone size: -; CDR3 DNA: TGTGCCAGCAGCTTATCCTTCGGGGACTTGCTCTCTGGGGCCAACGTCCTGACTTTC; CDR3 protein: CASSLSFGDLLSGANVLTF
V gene: TRBV18; J gene: TRBJ2-2; D gene: -; clone size: few; CDR3 DNA: TGTGCCAGCTCACCGAACCAGGGGCACACCGGGGAGCTGTTTTTT; CDR3 protein: CASSPNQGHTGELFF
V gene: TRBV28; J gene: TRBJ1-1; D gene: -; clone size: -; CDR3 DNA: TGTGCCAGCAGTGTACAGGTCCCGAACACTGAAGCTTTCTTT; CDR3 protein: CASSVQVPNTEAFF
V gene: TRBV20-1; J gene: TRBJ1-2; D gene: -; clone size: -; CDR3 DNA: TGCAGCCACAGTTTGAGTGAGGGCTACACCTTC; CDR3 protein: CSHSLSEGYTF
V gene: TRBV5-1; J gene: TRBJ1-4; D gene: TRBD1; clone size: -; CDR3 DNA: TGCGCCAGCAGTTTCGTACCGGGACAGGCTAATGAAAAACTGTTTTTT; CDR3 protein: CASSFVPGQANEKLFF
V gene: TRBV11-2; J gene: TRBJ1-1; D gene: -; clone size: -; CDR3 DNA: TGTGCCAGCAGCGATGTCAGGTTTAGGCAGGACACTGAAGCTTTCTTT; CDR3 protein: CASSDVRFRQDTEAFF
V gene: TRBV5-5; J gene: TRBJ1-3; D gene: -; clone size: few; CDR3 DNA: TGTGCCAGCAGCTTGGTTGGGCGCACCATATATTTT; CDR3 protein: CASSLVGRTIYF
V gene: TRBV20-1; J gene: TRBJ2-3; D gene: -; clone size: -; CDR3 DNA: TGCAGTGCTAGTCCACTTGCGGGCCAACGCACAGATACGCAGTATTTT; CDR3 protein: CSASPLAGQRTDTQYF
V gene: TRBV5-6; J gene: TRBJ2-1; D gene: TRBD2; clone size: -; CDR3 DNA: TGTGCCAGCAGCTTGAGGACTAGCGGGAGGTCCTACAATGAGCAGTTCTTC; CDR3 protein: CASSLRTSGRSYNEQFF
V gene: TRBV14; J gene: TRBJ1-2; D gene: -; clone size: -; CDR3 DNA: TGTGCCAGCAGCCAGCAGGGACTCCTATATGGCTACACCTTC; CDR3 protein: CASSQQGLLYGYTF
V gene: TRBV6-5; J gene: TRBJ2-7; D gene: TRBD1; clone size: many; CDR3 DNA: TGTGCCAGCAGTTACTTCAGGGACAGCCACGAGCAGTACTTC; CDR3 protein: CASSYFRDSHEQYF
V gene: TRBV6-1; J gene: TRBJ1-4; D gene: -; clone size: few; CDR3 DNA: TGTGCCAGCAGTGAAGGGCCGGGTAAACTGTTTTTT; CDR3 protein: CASSEGPGKLFF
V gene: TRBV5-4; J gene: TRBJ2-5; D gene: -; clone size: -; CDR3 DNA: TGTGCCAGCAGCTCTGGTTGGGGGCGGGGGCTAGAGACCCAGTACTTC; CDR3 protein: CASSSGWGRGLETQYF
V gene: TRBV7-2; J gene: TRBJ2-7; D gene: -; clone size: -; CDR3 DNA: TGTGCCAGCAGCTTAGGGAAACAGGGCTACGAGCAGTACTTC; CDR3 protein: CASSLGKQGYEQYF
V gene: TRBV7-2; J gene: TRBJ1-3; D gene: -; clone size: -; CDR3 DNA: TGTGCCAGCAGCTTAGTAACGACAAGCTCTGGAAACACCATATATTTT; CDR3 protein: CASSLVTTSSGNTIYF
V gene: TRBV19; J gene: TRBJ1-4; D gene: TRBD1; clone size: -; CDR3 DNA: TGTGCCAGTAGTATGGGGACAGGAGCGAATGAAAAACTGTTTTTT; CDR3 protein: CASSMGTGANEKLFF
V gene: TRBV9; J gene: TRBJ1-5; D gene: TRBD1; clone size: -; CDR3 DNA: TGTGCCAGCAGCCCTGGGACAGGGCTTCAGCCCCAGCATTTT; CDR3 protein: CASSPGTGLQPQHF
V gene: TRBV6-2/TRBV6-3; J gene: TRBJ2-1; D gene: TRBD2; clone size: -; CDR3 DNA: TGTGCCAGCAGTTACTCGACTAGCGGTTACAATGAGCAGTTCTTC; CDR3 protein: CASSYSTSGYNEQFF
V gene: TRBV9; J gene: TRBJ1-6; D gene: -; clone size: -; CDR3 DNA: TGTGCCAGCAGCGTATCCGGGACTGGCTCACCCCTCCACTTT; CDR3 protein: CASSVSGTGSPLHF
V gene: TRBV30; J gene: TRBJ1-4; D gene: -; clone size: -; CDR3 DNA: TGTGCCTGGCGTCCTAGACGGACAACTAATGAAAAACTGTTTTTT; CDR3 protein: CAWRPRRTTNEKLFF
V gene: TRBV10-3; J gene: TRBJ2-5; D gene: -; clone size: -; CDR3 DNA: TGTGCCATCAGTGAGTCGAGTGTTGTGGAGACCCAGTACTTC; CDR3 protein: CAISESSVVETQYF
V gene: TRBV5-4; J gene: TRBJ2-5; D gene: TRBD1; clone size: -; CDR3 DNA: TGTGCCAGCAGGGTTTGGACAGGGAGGTGGGAGACCCAGTACTTC; CDR3 protein: CASRVWTGRWETQYF
V gene: TRBV5-8; J gene: TRBJ2-1; D gene: TRBD2; clone size: -; CDR3 DNA: TGTGCCAGCAGCCACTCCGGGGGGGGGTACAATGAGCAGTTCTTC; CDR3 protein: CASSHSGGGYNEQFF
V gene: TRBV7-9; J gene: TRBJ1-2; D gene: -; clone size: -; CDR3 DNA: TGTGCCAGCAGCTTTGTTCAGGGGAACTATGGCTACACCTTC; CDR3 protein: CASSFVQGNYGYTF
V gene: TRBV6-5; J gene: TRBJ1-3; D gene: TRBD1; clone size: -; CDR3 DNA: TGTGCCAAACAGGGGCTAGTAGGAAACACCATATATTTT; CDR3 protein: CAKQGLVGNTIYF
V gene: TRBV6-1; J gene: TRBJ1-2; D gene: -; clone size: -; CDR3 DNA: TGTGCCAGCAGTGGGACAGCAGTATCGGTGGCTAACTATGGCTACACCTTC; CDR3 protein: CASSGTAVSVANYGYTF
V gene: TRBV7-2; J gene: TRBJ1-3; D gene: -; clone size: -; CDR3 DNA: TGTGCCAGCAGCCCCGGGGGGCCCTCTGGAAACACCATATATTTT; CDR3 protein: CASSPGGPSGNTIYF
V gene: TRBV19; J gene: TRBJ2-5; D gene: TRBD1; clone size: -; CDR3 DNA: TGTGCCAGTAGCGATGACAGGGGTTCGACCCAAGAGACCCAGTACTTC; CDR3 protein: CASSDDRGSTQETQYF
V gene: TRBV10-3; J gene: TRBJ2-7; D gene: TRBD1; clone size: once; CDR3 DNA: TGTGCCATCAGTGAGAGGGACAGAGCCTCCTACGAGCAGTACTTC; CDR3 protein: CAISERDRASYEQYF